The subject of this entry is one T cell receptor beta chain. What this receptor recognizes is not known. No base quality values were provided; no much bigger clone lies one nucleotide off. This record belongs to a study of response to subunit inactivated influenza vaccine listed by TCRdb under 2018. In the study overall: The study used deep quantitative T cell receptor repertoire profiling to track responses to a trivalent subunit inactivated influenza vaccine. The full study reports these points: It was suggested by the authors that each seasonal influenza vaccination may recruit only a limited number of new T cells.

The library was made by RT-PCR. Sequencing relied on an Illumina HiSeq 2500. Clones were called with MiXCR by TCRdb after fastp trimmed the public reads at Q25, and only in-frame beta chains were retained. Rows merge per CDR3 protein into single entries with the most common DNA and genes. The sample table lists about 780,000 distinct CDR3 sequences, approximately 17% of them with a count of one. Jointly, the top ten make up about 11% of the sample. The CDR3 covers 14 residues, taking in both the cysteine and the phenylalanine. The read is trimmed to its CDR3 DNA, 42 bases read in frame from base 1. V loses 7 bases, J loses 0 bases, and the germline ends lie 14 bases apart. CDR1 SGHKS and CDR2 YYEKEE were looked up in the germline V gene (reference sequence).

Sequenced material: PBMCs from blood, taken about 5 days after vaccination. The sequence links TRBV5-5 to TRBJ2-7, with no confidently assigned D gene. The source is a man between 45 and 60 years old who received an inactivated influenza vaccine. Donor details come from another sample of the same person, matched by shared clones. This receptor has the CDR3 CASWWAAPSYEQYF. The sequenced DNA is TGTGCCAGCTGGTGGGCTGCTCCCTCCTACGAGCAGTACTTC.